Each of the 12 T cell receptor beta chains below was sequenced from the same sample in a study of blood T cell repertoires in COVID-19. The assay was immunoSEQ multiplex PCR, and TCRdb's table has in-frame clones only and misses some. The sample lists approximately 150,000 clones, about nine tenths occurring once. Sequencing input: peripheral blood. The receptors were sampled from a man aged 50 to 59 who had recovered from COVID-19.

The chain combines TRBV3-1 (or the pseudogene TRBV3-2) with TRBJ1-2; possible D gene TRBD1, 6 bases. The germline gives CDR1 LGHDT, CDR2 YNNKEL (reference sequence). Trimming took off 0 bases at V and 3 bases at J, with 17 bases between the two ends. This CDR3 has 17 residues. The CDR3 spells CASSQDVAGVSYYGYTF. The CDR3 DNA sequence: TGTGCCAGCAGCCAAGATGTCGCAGGGGTTAGTTACTATGGCTACACCTTC.

This clone was seen once. The V call is TRBV7-2, the J call TRBJ1-5; a possible D gene is TRBD1 (5 bases). This CDR3 is 14 amino acids long. The germline V gene encodes CDR1 SGHTA and CDR2 FQGNSA. V lost 1 base and J 7 bases, leaving 11 bases between the germline ends. CDR3: CASSLGGSGQPQHF. CDR3 in DNA: TGTGCCAGCAGCTTAGGGGGCAGTGGCCAGCCCCAGCATTTT.

The V call is TRBV3-1 (or the pseudogene TRBV3-2), the J call TRBJ2-1, with TRBD2 identical over 13 bases. J was trimmed by 0 bases and V by 4 bases; bases with no gene match: 9. CDR1 LGHDT and CDR2 YNNKEL come from the germline V gene (reference sequence). The CDR3 sequence is 19 residues long. The CDR3 region has the DNA TGTGCCAGCAGCCCCCTGGGGACTAGCGGGGAACACTCCTACAATGAGCAGTTCTTC. Protein product: CASSPLGTSGEHSYNEQFF.

The chain joins TRBV1 to TRBJ1-5; no check of the table's D call, TRBD1, against the DNA was made. TRBV1 is a recognized pseudogene. This CDR3 contains 16 residues. CDR3 region: CTSSQRTRLSNQPQHF. The CDR3 DNA follows: TGCACCAGCAGCCAGCGGACAAGGCTTAGCAATCAGCCCCAGCATTTT.

The V and J genes are TRBV6-5 and TRBJ2-7; 12 bases align to TRBD1. J gave up 3 bases and V 6 bases, and 3 bases lay outside the gene matches. Germline V CDR1 and CDR2: MNHEY, SVGAGI. The CDR3 has 14 residues. The CDR3 loop reads CASSWDRGRYEQYF. The CDR3 coding sequence is TGTGCCAGCAGCTGGGACAGGGGGCGCTACGAGCAGTACTTC.

This sequence joins TRBV13 and TRBJ2-3; D is possibly TRBD1 (5 bases). Trimming removed 5 bases at V and 4 bases at J, with 22 bases between. There are 17 residues in the CDR3. The germline CDR1 and CDR2 sequences are PRHDT and FYEKMQ (reference sequence). The CDR3 sequence is CASSKLGAGLQPDTQYF. CDR3 DNA sequence: TGTGCCAGCAGCAAATTAGGGGCCGGCCTTCAGCCAGATACGCAGTATTTT. The full variable domain, in which reference TRBV13 and TRBJ2-3 provide the parts outside the CDR3, is AAGVIQSPRHLIKEKRETATLKCYPIPRHDTVYWYQQGPGQDPQFLISFYEKMQSDKGSIPDRFSAQQFSDYHSELNMSSLELGDSALYFCASSKLGAGLQPDTQYFGPGTRLTVL.

V usage is TRBV27 and J usage is TRBJ1-4; TRBD1 matches 10 bases. Germline CDR1 reads MNHEY; CDR2 reads SMNVEV (reference sequence). The CDR3 consists of 17 residues. With 8 bases clipped from V and 8 bases from J, the junction kept 17 bases outside the gene matches. The CDR3 nucleotides are TGTGCCAGCCGGCGGCCCCAGGACAGGGGGTTCTGGGAAAAACTGTTTTTT. This translates into CASRRPQDRGFWEKLFF.

J is TRBJ1-5 and V is TRBV11-2, with TRBD1 identical over 8 bases. In germline, CDR1 is SGHAT, CDR2 FQNNGV. With V trimmed by 5 bases and J by 9 bases, 15 bases remained unmatched. The CDR3 consists of 16 residues. In DNA, the CDR3 is TGTGCCAGCAGCCCGAAATCTGGACAGGGTGGAGGGCCCCAGCATTTT. Amino acid sequence: CASSPKSGQGGGPQHF.

The rearrangement uses TRBV24-1 and TRBJ2-1; D is unresolved. V was clipped by 5 bases and J by 5 bases, with 3 bases between them. Germline V CDR1 and CDR2: KGHDR, SFDVKD. The CDR3 has 11 residues. CDR3 amino acids: CATSVDNEQFF. The CDR3 DNA reads TGTGCCACCAGTGTCGACAATGAGCAGTTCTTC.

J is TRBJ2-3 and V is TRBV6-5; 12 nucleotides line up with TRBD2. The CDR3 has 15 residues. Germline V CDR1 and CDR2: MNHEY, SVGAGI. V gave up 6 bases and J gave up 4 bases; unmatched junction bases: 5. The CDR3 loop reads CASRTSGGAADTQYF. The CDR3 DNA reads TGTGCCAGCAGGACTAGCGGGGGAGCGGCAGATACGCAGTATTTT.

This CDR3 reads CASSRVVAGGLEETQYF. CDR3 sequence (DNA): TGCGCCAGCAGCCGCGTAGTAGCGGGGGGGCTGGAAGAGACCCAGTACTTC. V and J are TRBV4-1 and TRBJ2-5, with 11 bases aligning to TRBD2. The CDR3 is 17 amino acids. The trim removed 4 bases at V and 3 bases at J, leaving 10 bases unmatched. Germline V gene lookup returns CDR1 MGHRA and CDR2 YSYEKL.

This clone was seen a few times. The chain is built from TRBV19 and TRBJ2-2, with TRBD2 matching over 11 bases. Germline V CDR1 and CDR2: LNHDA, SQIVND (reference sequence). The CDR3 consists of 15 residues. With 5 bases clipped from V and 3 bases from J, the junction kept 2 bases outside the gene matches. The CDR3 here is CASSPTSGDTGELFF. Here the CDR3 DNA reads TGTGCCAGTAGTCCGACTAGCGGGGACACCGGGGAGCTGTTTTTT.